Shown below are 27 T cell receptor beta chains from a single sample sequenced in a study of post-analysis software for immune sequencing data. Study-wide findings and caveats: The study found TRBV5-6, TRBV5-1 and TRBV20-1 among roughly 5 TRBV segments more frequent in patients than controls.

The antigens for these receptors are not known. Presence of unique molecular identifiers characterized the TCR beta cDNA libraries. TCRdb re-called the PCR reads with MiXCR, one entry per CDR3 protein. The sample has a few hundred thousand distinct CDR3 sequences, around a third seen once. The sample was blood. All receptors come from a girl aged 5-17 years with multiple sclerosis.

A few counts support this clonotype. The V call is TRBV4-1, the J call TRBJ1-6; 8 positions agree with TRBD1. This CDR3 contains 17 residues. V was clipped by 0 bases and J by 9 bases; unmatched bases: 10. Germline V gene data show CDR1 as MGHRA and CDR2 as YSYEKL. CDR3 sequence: CASSQERTGTSVSPLHF. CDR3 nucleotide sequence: TGCGCCAGCAGCCAAGAGAGGACAGGGACCTCTGTTTCACCCCTCCACTTT.

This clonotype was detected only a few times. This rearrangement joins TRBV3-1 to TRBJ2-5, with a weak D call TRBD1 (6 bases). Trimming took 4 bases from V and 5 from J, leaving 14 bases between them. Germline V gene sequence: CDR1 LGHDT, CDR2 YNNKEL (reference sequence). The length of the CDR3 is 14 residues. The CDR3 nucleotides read TGTGCCAGCAGCCTTCAGGGGAAGTGGGAGACCCAGTACTTC. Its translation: CASSLQGKWETQYF.

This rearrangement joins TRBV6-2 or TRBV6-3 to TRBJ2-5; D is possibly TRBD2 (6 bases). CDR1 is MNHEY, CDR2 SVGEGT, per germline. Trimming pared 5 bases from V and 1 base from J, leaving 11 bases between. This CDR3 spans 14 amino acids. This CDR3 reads CASSRRDFQETQYF. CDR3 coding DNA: TGTGCCAGCAGTCGCCGGGACTTCCAAGAGACCCAGTACTTC.

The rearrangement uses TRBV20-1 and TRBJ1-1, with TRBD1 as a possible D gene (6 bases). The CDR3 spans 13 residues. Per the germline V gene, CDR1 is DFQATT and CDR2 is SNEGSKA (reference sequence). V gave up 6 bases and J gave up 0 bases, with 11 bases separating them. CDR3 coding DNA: TGCAGTGCGACCGACAGGTTGAACACTGAAGCTTTCTTT. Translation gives CSATDRLNTEAFF.

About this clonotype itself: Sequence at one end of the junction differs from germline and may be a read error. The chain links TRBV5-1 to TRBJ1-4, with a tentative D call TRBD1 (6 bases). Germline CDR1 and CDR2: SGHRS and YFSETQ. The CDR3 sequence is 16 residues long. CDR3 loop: CTSSLGPTGSNEKLFF. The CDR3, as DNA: TGCACCAGCAGCTTGGGGCCGACAGGATCAAATGAAAAACTGTTTTTT.

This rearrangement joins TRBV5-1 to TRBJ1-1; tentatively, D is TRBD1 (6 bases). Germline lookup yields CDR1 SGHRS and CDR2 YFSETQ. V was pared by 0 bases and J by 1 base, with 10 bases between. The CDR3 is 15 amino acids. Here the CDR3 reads CASSLAGQSNTEAFF. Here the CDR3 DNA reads TGCGCCAGCAGCTTGGCCGGACAGTCGAACACTGAAGCTTTCTTT.

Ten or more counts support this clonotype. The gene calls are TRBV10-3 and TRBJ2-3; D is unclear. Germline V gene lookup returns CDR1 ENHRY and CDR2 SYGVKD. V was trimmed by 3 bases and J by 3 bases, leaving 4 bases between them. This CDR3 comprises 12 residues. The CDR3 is CAISDRTDTQYF. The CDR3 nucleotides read TGTGCCATCAGTGACAGGACAGATACGCAGTATTTT.

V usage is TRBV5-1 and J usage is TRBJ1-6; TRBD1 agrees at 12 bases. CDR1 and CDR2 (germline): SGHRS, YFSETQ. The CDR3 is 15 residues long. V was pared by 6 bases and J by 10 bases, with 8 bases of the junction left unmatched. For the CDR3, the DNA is TGCGCCAGCACCAGAACCGGGACAGGGGGCTCACCCCTCCACTTT. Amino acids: CASTRTGTGGSPLHF.

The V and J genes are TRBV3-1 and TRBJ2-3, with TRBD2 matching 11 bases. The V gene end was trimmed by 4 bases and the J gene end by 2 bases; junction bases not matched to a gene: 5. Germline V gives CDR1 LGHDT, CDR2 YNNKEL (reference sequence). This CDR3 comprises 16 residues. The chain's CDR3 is CASSRLAGIFTDTQYF. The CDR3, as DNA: TGTGCCAGCAGCCGACTAGCGGGGATCTTCACAGATACGCAGTATTTT.

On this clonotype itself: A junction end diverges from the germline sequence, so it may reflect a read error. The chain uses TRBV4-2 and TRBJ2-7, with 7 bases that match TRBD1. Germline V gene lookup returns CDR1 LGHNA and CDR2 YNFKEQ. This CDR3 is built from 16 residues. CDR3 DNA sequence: TGTGCCAGCAGTCAAGGGGGCACAGGGAGCTCCTGCGAGCAGTACTTC. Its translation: CASSQGGTGSSCEQYF.

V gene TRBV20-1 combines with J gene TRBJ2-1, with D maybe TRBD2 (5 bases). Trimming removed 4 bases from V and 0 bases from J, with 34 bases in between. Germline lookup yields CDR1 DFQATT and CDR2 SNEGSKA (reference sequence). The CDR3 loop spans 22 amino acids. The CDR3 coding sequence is TGCAGTGCTAAGGCTCCAAGGCCCGGACTCACGGGCTATCCGAGCTCCTACAATGAGCAGTTCTTC. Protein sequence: CSAKAPRPGLTGYPSSYNEQFF.

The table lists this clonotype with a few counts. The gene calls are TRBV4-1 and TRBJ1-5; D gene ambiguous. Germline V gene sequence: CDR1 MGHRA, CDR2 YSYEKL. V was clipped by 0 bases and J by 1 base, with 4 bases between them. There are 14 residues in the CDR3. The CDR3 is CASSQDWSNQPQHF. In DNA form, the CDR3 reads TGCGCCAGCAGCCAAGATTGGAGCAATCAGCCCCAGCATTTT.

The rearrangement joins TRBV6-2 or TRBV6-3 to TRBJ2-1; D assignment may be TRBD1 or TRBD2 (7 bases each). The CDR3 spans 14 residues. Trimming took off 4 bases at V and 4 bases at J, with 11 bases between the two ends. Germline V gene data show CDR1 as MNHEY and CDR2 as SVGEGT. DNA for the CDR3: TGTGCCAGCAGTTTCCAGGGGGGGTACAATGAGCAGTTCTTC. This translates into CASSFQGGYNEQFF.

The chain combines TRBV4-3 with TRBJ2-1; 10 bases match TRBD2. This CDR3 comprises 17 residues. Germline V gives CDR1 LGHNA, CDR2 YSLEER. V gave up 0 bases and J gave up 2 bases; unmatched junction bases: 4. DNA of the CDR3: TGCGCCAGCAGCCAAGACTCAGCGGGGGGGCCCTACAATGAGCAGTTCTTC. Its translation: CASSQDSAGGPYNEQFF.

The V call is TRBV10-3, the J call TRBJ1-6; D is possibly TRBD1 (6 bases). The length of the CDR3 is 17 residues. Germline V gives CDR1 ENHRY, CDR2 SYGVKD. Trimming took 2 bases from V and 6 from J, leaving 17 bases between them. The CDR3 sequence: CAISEEGGLSPNSPLHF. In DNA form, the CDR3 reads TGTGCCATCAGTGAGGAGGGGGGTTTGTCGCCTAATTCACCCCTCCACTTT.

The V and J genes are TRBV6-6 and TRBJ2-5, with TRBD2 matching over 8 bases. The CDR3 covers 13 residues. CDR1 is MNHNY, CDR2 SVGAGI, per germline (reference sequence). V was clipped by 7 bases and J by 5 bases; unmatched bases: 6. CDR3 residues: CASKPGGEETQYF. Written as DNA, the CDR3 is TGTGCCAGCAAACCCGGGGGGGAGGAGACCCAGTACTTC.

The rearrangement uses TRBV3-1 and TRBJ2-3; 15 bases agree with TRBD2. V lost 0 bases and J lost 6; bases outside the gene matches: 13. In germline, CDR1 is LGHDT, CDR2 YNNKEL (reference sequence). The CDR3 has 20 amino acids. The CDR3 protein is CASSQESGLAGGLARDTQYF. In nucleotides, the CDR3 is TGTGCCAGCAGCCAAGAGTCGGGACTAGCGGGGGGTTTAGCCCGGGATACGCAGTATTTT.

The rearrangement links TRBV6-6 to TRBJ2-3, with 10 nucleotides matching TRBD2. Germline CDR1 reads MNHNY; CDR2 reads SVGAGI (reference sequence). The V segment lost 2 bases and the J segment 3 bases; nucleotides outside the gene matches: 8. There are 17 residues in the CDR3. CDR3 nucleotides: TGTGCCAGCAGTTACGGGAGGGCTAGCGGGGGTACAGATACGCAGTATTTT. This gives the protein CASSYGRASGGTDTQYF.

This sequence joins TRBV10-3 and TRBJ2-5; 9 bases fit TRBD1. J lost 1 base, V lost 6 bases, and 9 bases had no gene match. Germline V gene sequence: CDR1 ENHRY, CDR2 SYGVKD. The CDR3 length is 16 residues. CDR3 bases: TGTGCCATCAGCTCCGGGACAGGGAGCCTCCAAGAGACCCAGTACTTC. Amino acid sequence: CAISSGTGSLQETQYF.

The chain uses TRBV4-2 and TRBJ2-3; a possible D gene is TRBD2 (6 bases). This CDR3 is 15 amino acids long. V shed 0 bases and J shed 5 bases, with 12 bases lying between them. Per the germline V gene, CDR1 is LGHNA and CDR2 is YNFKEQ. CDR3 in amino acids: CASSQEGGFGDTQYF. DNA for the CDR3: TGTGCCAGCAGCCAAGAGGGGGGTTTTGGAGATACGCAGTATTTT.

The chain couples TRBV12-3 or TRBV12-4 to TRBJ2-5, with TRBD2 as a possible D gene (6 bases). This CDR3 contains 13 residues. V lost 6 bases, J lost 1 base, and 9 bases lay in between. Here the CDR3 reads CASRLTSQETQYF. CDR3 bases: TGTGCCAGCAGACTGACTAGCCAAGAGACCCAGTACTTC.

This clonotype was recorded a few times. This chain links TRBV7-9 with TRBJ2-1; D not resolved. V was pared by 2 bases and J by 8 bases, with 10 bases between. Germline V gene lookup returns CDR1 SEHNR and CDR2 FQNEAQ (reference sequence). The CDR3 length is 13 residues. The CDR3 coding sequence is TGTGCCAGCAGCTTAAGGAGCCGGGATGAGCAGTTCTTC. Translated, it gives CASSLRSRDEQFF.

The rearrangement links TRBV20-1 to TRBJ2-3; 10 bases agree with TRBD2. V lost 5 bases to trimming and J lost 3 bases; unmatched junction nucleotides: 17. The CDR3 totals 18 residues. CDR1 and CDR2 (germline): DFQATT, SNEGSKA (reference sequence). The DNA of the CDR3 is TGCAGTGCTGAAGTAAGCGGGGGGGCCAACCCTGGAACAGATACGCAGTATTTT. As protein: CSAEVSGGANPGTDTQYF.

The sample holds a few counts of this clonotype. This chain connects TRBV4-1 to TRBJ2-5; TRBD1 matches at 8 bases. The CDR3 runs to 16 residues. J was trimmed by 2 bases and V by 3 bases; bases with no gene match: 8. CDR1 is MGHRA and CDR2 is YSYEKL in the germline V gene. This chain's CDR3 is CASSQHSGTGQETQYF. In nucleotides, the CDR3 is TGCGCCAGCAGCCAGCACTCCGGGACAGGACAAGAGACCCAGTACTTC.

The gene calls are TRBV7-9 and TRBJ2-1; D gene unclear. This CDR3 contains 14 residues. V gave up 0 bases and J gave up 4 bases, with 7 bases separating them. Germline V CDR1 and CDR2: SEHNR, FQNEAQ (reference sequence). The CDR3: CASSLADAYNEQFF. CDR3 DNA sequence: TGTGCCAGCAGCTTAGCGGATGCTTACAATGAGCAGTTCTTC.

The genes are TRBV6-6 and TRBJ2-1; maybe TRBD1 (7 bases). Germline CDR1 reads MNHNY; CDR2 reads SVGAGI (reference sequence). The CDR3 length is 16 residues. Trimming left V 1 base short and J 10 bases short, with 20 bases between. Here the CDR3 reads CASSYYTLGGGSEQFF. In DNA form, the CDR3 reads TGTGCCAGCAGTTACTATACCCTAGGAGGGGGCAGCGAGCAGTTCTTC.

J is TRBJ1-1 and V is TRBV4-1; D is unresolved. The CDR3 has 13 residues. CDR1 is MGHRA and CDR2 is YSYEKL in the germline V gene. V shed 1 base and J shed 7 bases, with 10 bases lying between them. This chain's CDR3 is CASSQVDTGEAFF. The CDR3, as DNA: TGCGCCAGCAGCCAAGTAGACACCGGTGAAGCTTTCTTT.